These 30 T cell receptor beta chains came from one sample sequenced in a study of blood T cells in healthy people across ages. With a J-beta primer mix and a sample-barcoded 5' primer, a second PCR ran about 7 to 11 cycles. TCRdb itself ran the 5' RACE reads through MiXCR, one entry per CDR3 protein. The repertoire consists of some 1.6 million distinct CDR3 sequences, with 30% to 40% occurring once and the leading ten covering roughly 12%. The sequenced sample consisted of blood. The origin of the receptors is a woman aged 25 to 39 in good health.

A word on this clonotype: This clone may be a read error of a much larger clone one base away. The V and J genes are TRBV7-9 and TRBJ1-5; D unclear. This CDR3 contains 13 residues. Germline V CDR1 and CDR2: SEHNR, FQNEAQ (reference sequence). The ends were cut back, 7 bases at V and 1 base at J, with 8 bases in the middle. For the CDR3, the DNA is TGTGCCAGCACCCCGGACAGCAATCAGCCCCAGCATTTT. Translated: CASTPDSNQPQHF.

The chain has TRBV6-1 and TRBJ2-1; weak D call: TRBD2 (5 bases). The CDR3 is 15 amino acids. The germline gives CDR1 MNHNS, CDR2 SASEGT. The ends were cut back, 2 bases at V and 4 bases at J, with 12 bases in the middle. CDR3 amino acids: CASSEWASWYNEQFF. DNA for the CDR3: TGTGCCAGCAGTGAATGGGCTAGCTGGTACAATGAGCAGTTCTTC.

This rearrangement joins TRBV20-1 to TRBJ1-1; maybe TRBD1 (5 bases). Deletions cut 0 bases from V and 8 bases from J, with 10 bases between. The germline V gene has CDR1 DFQATT and CDR2 SNEGSKA (reference sequence). This CDR3 has 12 amino acids. CDR3 loop: CSARDQWTEAFF. The CDR3 DNA reads as TGCAGTGCTAGAGATCAGTGGACAGAAGCTTTCTTT.

J is TRBJ1-1 and V is TRBV30, with TRBD1 as a possible D gene (5 bases). The germline CDR1 and CDR2 sequences are GTSNPN and SVGIG (reference sequence). V was pared by 1 base and J by 10 bases, with 10 bases between. This CDR3 contains 11 residues. CDR3 nucleotides: TGTGCCTGGAGTGATGGGGGAGGAGCTTTCTTT. It yields the protein CAWSDGGGAFF.

This clonotype was counted at least ten times. This chain uses TRBV21-1 with TRBJ2-3; the table's D call TRBD1 went unverified against the DNA. TRBV21-1 is designated a pseudogene. CDR3 size: 15 residues. For the CDR3, the DNA is TGTGCCAGCAGCAAGGACAGGGGTTTCACAGATACGCAGTATTTT. This sequence encodes CASSKDRGFTDTQYF.

In the case of this clonotype: Germline and junction disagree at one end, which may indicate a read error. The chain couples TRBV20-1 to TRBJ2-7, with a weak D call TRBD1 (6 bases). There are 13 residues in the CDR3. Germline CDR1 is DFQATT and CDR2 is SNEGSKA (reference sequence). The CDR3 DNA reads TGCAGTGTTAGAGACAGGCGAAACTACGAGCAGTACTTC. Translated: CSVRDRRNYEQYF.

V is TRBV7-9 and J is TRBJ2-7; D might be TRBD2 (5 bases). V was pared by 5 bases and J by 3 bases, with 17 bases between. The CDR3 contains 15 residues. Per the germline V gene, CDR1 is SEHNR and CDR2 is FQNEAQ (reference sequence). CDR3 region: CASSLTSGVLYEQYF. The CDR3 bases are TGTGCCAGCAGCCTTACGTCCGGGGTACTCTACGAGCAGTACTTC.

At least ten counts were recorded for this clonotype. CDR3 bases: TGTGCCAGCAGCTTGTGGGTAGGAGAGACCCAGTACTTC. As protein: CASSLWVGETQYF. The chain recombines TRBV5-6 with TRBJ2-7, with D uncertain. The J call may be incorrect, as the DNA end agrees better with TRBJ2-5. CDR1 SGHDT and CDR2 YYEEEE come from the germline V gene. CDR3 length: 13 amino acids.

This clonotype was observed many times. V and J are TRBV5-1 and TRBJ2-7; the D gene is possibly TRBD1 (5 bases). Germline CDR1 SGHRS, CDR2 YFSETQ. This CDR3 has 12 amino acids. Trimming stripped 7 bases from V and 2 bases from J, with 10 bases between. CDR3 DNA sequence: TGCGCCAGCGGAGACAGCGCCTACGAGCAGTACTTC. Its protein is CASGDSAYEQYF.

Only a few counts were recorded for this clonotype. The chain has TRBV27 and TRBJ2-2; D is ambiguous. CDR1 is MNHEY, CDR2 SMNVEV, per germline (reference sequence). The CDR3 contains 15 residues. Trimming left V 10 bases short and J 3 bases short, with 18 bases between. CDR3 residues: CATRHPYHDTGELFF. DNA of the CDR3: TGTGCCACCCGGCATCCATATCACGACACCGGGGAGCTGTTTTTT.

Concerning this clonotype itself: At one end the junction does not follow the germline gene, possibly because of a read error. This rearrangement joins TRBV6-5 to TRBJ2-2; D not resolved. The CDR3 loop spans 16 amino acids. In germline, CDR1 is MNHEY, CDR2 SVGAGI. CDR3 sequence reads: CANSHELTSRTGELFF. The CDR3 DNA is TGTGCCAACAGTCATGAGCTGACAAGCAGGACCGGGGAGCTGTTTTTT.

The chain combines TRBV10-3 with TRBJ2-5, with D hard to call. V lost 3 bases and J 13 bases, leaving 24 bases between the germline ends. The CDR3 runs to 15 residues. The germline CDR1 and CDR2 sequences are ENHRY and SYGVKD. CDR3 sequence reads: CAISEGPRISYERYF. CDR3 DNA: TGTGCCATCAGTGAAGGACCTCGTATTTCCTACGAGCGGTACTTC.

This clonotype came up a few times. The chain carries TRBV7-2 and TRBJ2-7, with a possible D match to TRBD2 (7 bases). The germline CDR1 and CDR2 sequences are SGHTA and FQGNSA. V lost 1 base and J lost 3, with 16 bases in between. The CDR3 runs to 16 residues. The chain's CDR3 is CASSLEWGGLNYEQYF. The CDR3, as DNA: TGTGCCAGCAGCTTAGAGTGGGGGGGGCTGAACTACGAGCAGTACTTC.

The V and J genes are TRBV7-9 and TRBJ2-5; a possible D gene is TRBD1 (6 bases). The CDR3 spans 13 residues. V dropped 5 bases and J dropped 5 bases, with 12 bases sitting between them. Germline loops: CDR1 SEHNR, CDR2 FQNEAQ (reference sequence). The CDR3 loop is CASSQEGDETQYF. CDR3 DNA sequence: TGTGCCAGCAGCCAAGAGGGGGATGAGACCCAGTACTTC.

This clonotype was detected once. The V and J genes are TRBV5-1 and TRBJ1-2; the D is unclear. Germline CDR1 reads SGHRS; CDR2 reads YFSETQ. V lost 1 base and J lost 5, with 15 bases in between. The CDR3 totals 15 residues. The CDR3 DNA reads TGCGCCAGCAGCTTGAGTCGGGGTGCTCTTTATGGCTACACCTTC. As protein: CASSLSRGALYGYTF.

This sequence joins TRBV13 and TRBJ1-4; D call uncertain. Germline V gene data show CDR1 as PRHDT and CDR2 as FYEKMQ (reference sequence). The germline V and J ends were trimmed by 5 bases and 11 bases, with 18 bases remaining between them. The CDR3 extends over 14 amino acids. CDR3 protein: CASSNDADGFKLFF. In DNA form, the CDR3 reads TGTGCCAGCAGCAACGACGCCGACGGATTCAAACTGTTTTTT.

This clonotype was seen repeatedly, ten times or more. This chain connects TRBV20-1 to TRBJ2-5; the match to TRBD2 covers 8 bases. Trimming cost V 6 bases and J 0 bases; bases outside gene matches: 9. Germline V gives CDR1 DFQATT, CDR2 SNEGSKA (reference sequence). There are 15 residues in the CDR3. The CDR3: CSAQIAGIYQETQYF. In DNA form, the CDR3 reads TGCAGTGCGCAGATAGCGGGGATATACCAAGAGACCCAGTACTTC.

This chain links TRBV6-5 with TRBJ2-2; D unclear. V dropped 10 bases and J dropped 0 bases, with 9 bases sitting between them. Germline assignment: CDR1 MNHEY and CDR2 SVGAGI. The CDR3 is 13 amino acids. Here the CDR3 reads CATGFANTGELFF. The DNA for the CDR3 is TGTGCCACCGGATTCGCGAACACCGGGGAGCTGTTTTTT.

This clonotype occurred a few times. The V call is TRBV10-3, the J call TRBJ2-1, with D tentatively TRBD1 (6 bases). CDR1 is ENHRY, CDR2 SYGVKD, per germline. The CDR3 is 15 residues long. The germline V and J ends were trimmed by 0 bases and 7 bases, with 13 bases remaining between them. The CDR3 loop reads CAISESIGQGNEQFF. The CDR3 bases are TGTGCCATCAGTGAGTCGATTGGGCAGGGGAATGAGCAGTTCTTC.

This clonotype has a count of ten or more. The chain recombines TRBV2 with TRBJ2-7, with D possibly TRBD2 on 5 matching bases. This CDR3 is 12 amino acids long. Trimming left V 7 bases short and J 5 bases short, with 12 bases between. Germline V gene data show CDR1 as SNHLY and CDR2 as FYNNEI. The CDR3 DNA sequence: TGTGCCAGCAAGTTCCTAGCCCACGAGCAGTACTTC. This encodes CASKFLAHEQYF.

This clonotype was detected a few times. The CDR3 DNA reads as TGTGCCAGCTGGCCGGTTCCTAGCACAGATACGCAGTATTTT. Its protein is CASWPVPSTDTQYF. The J gene is TRBJ2-3, the V gene TRBV27; D remains unclear. Germline CDR1 and CDR2: MNHEY and SMNVEV (reference sequence). This CDR3 is 14 amino acids long. V was cut by 8 bases and J by 0 bases, with 12 bases left in between.

The genes are TRBV28 and TRBJ2-3, with D possibly TRBD2 on 5 matching bases. Germline values: CDR1 MDHEN, CDR2 SYDVKM. The ends were cut back, 3 bases at V and 6 bases at J, with 19 bases in the middle. The CDR3 is 16 amino acids. The CDR3 reads CASSLPTRGTQDTQYF. As DNA, the CDR3 is TGTGCCAGCAGTTTGCCAACCCGGGGAACACAGGATACGCAGTATTTT.

This clonotype was seen just once. The chain combines TRBV20-1 with TRBJ1-2; D unresolved. Between the trimmed V and J ends, which lost 4 bases and 8 bases, there was a span of 20 bases. This CDR3 has 14 residues. The V gene's germline CDR1 is DFQATT and CDR2 SNEGSKA (reference sequence). The CDR3 nucleotides read TGCAGTGCTACATCCTCCGGGTATTCCTTAGGCTACACCTTC. Its protein product is CSATSSGYSLGYTF.

Details on this clonotype: The junction departs from germline at one end; a sequencing error may be responsible. The chain employs TRBV20-1 and TRBJ2-5, with 13 bases lining up with TRBD2. Germline V gives CDR1 DFQATT, CDR2 SNEGSKA (reference sequence). This CDR3 comprises 15 residues. This chain's CDR3 is CSARGTSGDEETQYF. CDR3 bases: TGCAGTGCAAGAGGGACTAGCGGGGATGAAGAGACCCAGTACTTC.

The chain has TRBV18 and TRBJ2-1; possibly TRBD1 for D (6 bases). CDR1 and CDR2 (germline): KGHSH, LQKENI. Trimming stripped 3 bases from V and 4 bases from J, with 10 bases between. The CDR3 runs 14 residues. CDR3 DNA sequence: TGTGCCAGCTCACCCCTGGACAGATACAATGAGCAGTTCTTC. Translated, it gives CASSPLDRYNEQFF.

CDR3 sequence: CASNRGSNADTQYF. The CDR3 nucleotides read TGTGCCAGCAACCGGGGGTCTAACGCAGATACGCAGTATTTT. The V call is TRBV9, the J call TRBJ2-3; perhaps TRBD2 as D (6 bases). The CDR3 spans 14 residues. The germline CDR1 and CDR2 sequences are SGDLS and YYNGEE. The germline V and J ends were trimmed by 6 bases and 4 bases, with 15 bases remaining between them.

The chain has TRBV19 and TRBJ1-1; no clear D gene. Germline-derived CDR1 and CDR2 are LNHDA and SQIVND (reference sequence). The CDR3 has 14 amino acids. The V end was cut by 5 bases, the J end by 3 bases, with 13 bases between. CDR3: CASSSQRTYTEAFF. The CDR3 coding sequence is TGTGCCAGTAGTTCCCAGAGGACTTACACTGAAGCTTTCTTT.

This clonotype was observed a few times. The chain joins TRBV28 to TRBJ2-5, with 11 bases identical to TRBD2. The junction had 10 bases not matched to a gene; V was cut back by 5 bases and J by 2 bases. From germline, CDR1 is MDHEN and CDR2 SYDVKM. The length of the CDR3 is 17 residues. The CDR3 protein is CASSLGTSGREQETQYF. CDR3 sequence (DNA): TGTGCCAGCAGTCTCGGGACTAGCGGTAGAGAACAAGAGACCCAGTACTTC.

The chain carries TRBV12-3 or TRBV12-4 and TRBJ2-7; D is ambiguous. The CDR3 has 15 amino acids. V lost 1 base, J lost 7 bases, and 17 bases lay in between. The CDR3 sequence: CASSLVLTEPEEQYF. In nucleotides, the CDR3 is TGTGCCAGCAGTTTAGTGTTGACGGAGCCAGAGGAGCAGTACTTC.

The chain links TRBV11-2 to TRBJ2-1, with D possibly matching TRBD2 (5 bases). CDR1 and CDR2 (germline): SGHAT, FQNNGV. The CDR3 is 16 amino acids. Deletions cut 5 bases from V and 7 bases from J, with 21 bases between. CDR3 residues: CASSPGLAGSWNEQFF. The CDR3 region has the DNA TGTGCCAGCAGCCCAGGACTGGCGGGTTCCTGGAATGAGCAGTTCTTC.